The 15 T cell receptor beta chains below come from one sample, sequenced in a study of shared clonotypes between healthy human individuals. Sequencing was performed with immunoSEQ multiplex PCR; in TCRdb, only in-frame clones are kept and a portion is missing. The sample shows more than 2 million clones, about 95% of them seen only once. The sequenced sample was naive CD4+ T cells sorted from blood. Subset described: CD45RA+ positively selected. These receptors were taken from a man in his late teens or twenties in good health.

J is TRBJ2-7 and V is TRBV6-5; TRBD1 aligns across 9 bases. Germline V CDR1 and CDR2: MNHEY, SVGAGI. The CDR3 extends over 15 amino acids. J gave up 7 bases and V 0 bases, and 7 bases lay outside the gene matches. This CDR3 is CASSYSGTGSEEQYF. The DNA for the CDR3 is TGTGCCAGCAGTTACTCTGGGACAGGGTCGGAAGAGCAGTACTTC.

The gene calls are TRBV5-8 and TRBJ1-2; D perhaps matches TRBD1 (5 bases). The CDR3 covers 13 residues. Trimming took 6 bases from V and 8 from J, leaving 17 bases between them. The germline gives CDR1 SGHTS, CDR2 YDEGEE. In DNA form, the CDR3 reads TGTGCCAGCACCCTGGACATCCCGAAAGGCTACACCTTC. Residues: CASTLDIPKGYTF.

The chain is built from TRBV6-1 and TRBJ2-1; D is uncertain. With 1 base removed from V and 5 bases from J, the gap between germline ends came to 21 bases. The CDR3 totals 18 residues. In germline, CDR1 is MNHNS, CDR2 SASEGT. CDR3 loop: CASSEGLSLQSAHNEQFF. The CDR3 DNA sequence: TGTGCCAGCAGTGAAGGCTTGTCGTTACAGAGCGCGCACAATGAGCAGTTCTTC.

This chain connects TRBV2 to TRBJ2-4; 11 bases are shared with TRBD2. J was trimmed by 0 bases and V by 4 bases; bases with no gene match: 5. This CDR3 has 17 amino acids. Looked up from germline, CDR1 is SNHLY and CDR2 is FYNNEI. Here the CDR3 DNA reads TGTGCCAGCAGTGCCCTAGCGGGGGGACTAGCCAAAAACATTCAGTACTTC. Protein sequence: CASSALAGGLAKNIQYF.

This clone was counted many times. A junction end diverges from the germline sequence, so it may reflect a read error. The V gene is TRBV4-3, the J gene TRBJ2-7; 7 bases map to TRBD2. Germline V lookup: CDR1 LGHNA, CDR2 YSLEER. This CDR3 has 11 amino acids. The CDR3 is CASSQEPGEGF. The CDR3 nucleotides are TGCGCCAGCAGCCAAGAACCTGGGGAGGGCTTC.

V gene TRBV18 combines with J gene TRBJ2-3; 7 nucleotides match TRBD1. CDR3 length: 15 residues. Germline V gives CDR1 KGHSH, CDR2 LQKENI. Unmatched junction bases numbered 7, after V lost 5 bases and J lost 2 bases. In DNA, the CDR3 is TGTGCCAGCTCAGCACTACAGGGGTTCACAGATACGCAGTATTTT. Translating it yields CASSALQGFTDTQYF.

This sequence joins TRBV14 and TRBJ2-3; the D gene could be TRBD1 or TRBD2 (5 bases each). V lost 0 bases and J lost 7, with 20 bases in between. Germline CDR1 reads SGHDN; CDR2 reads FVKESK. This CDR3 contains 17 residues. Written as DNA, the CDR3 is TGTGCCAGCAGCCAAGAAGCGTGGGACCCCAATCGGCATACGCAGTATTTT. Translating it yields CASSQEAWDPNRHTQYF.

The chain recombines TRBV10-1 with TRBJ1-1; 7 bases align to TRBD1. V lost 3 bases and J lost 4; bases outside the gene matches: 11. The CDR3 runs to 16 residues. Germline values: CDR1 WNHNN, CDR2 SYGVQD (reference sequence). CDR3 sequence (DNA): TGCGCCAGCAGTGACGGGTCGACAGGGAAGACCACTGAAGCTTTCTTT. Its translation: CASSDGSTGKTTEAFF.

The rearrangement links TRBV10-1 to TRBJ2-5; 8 bases map to TRBD2. The J call could be wrong; TRBJ2-7 is a better fit for the DNA end. The length of the CDR3 is 14 residues. Germline loops: CDR1 WNHNN, CDR2 SYGVQD (reference sequence). The CDR3 sequence: CASSERTSGYEQYF. CDR3 nucleotide sequence: TGCGCCAGCAGTGAGAGAACTAGCGGCTACGAGCAGTACTTC.

This clone was counted only a few times. The sample holds other DNA sequences that translate to the same CDR3. The chain employs TRBV9 and TRBJ1-6; no clear D gene. V was cut by 4 bases and J by 5 bases, with 10 bases left in between. The CDR3 contains 14 residues. Germline V gives CDR1 SGDLS, CDR2 YYNGEE. In nucleotides, the CDR3 is TGTGCCAGCAGCCTCCGGGTCGATAATTCACCCCTCCACTTT. It codes for CASSLRVDNSPLHF.

This clone was observed once. A read error may account for a junction end that differs from germline. This chain uses TRBV20-1 with TRBJ1-2, with TRBD1 as a possible D gene (5 bases). In germline, CDR1 is DFQATT, CDR2 SNEGSKA (reference sequence). The CDR3 sequence is 8 residues long. CDR3 coding DNA: TGTCGGGGGGATGGCTACACCTTC. Translation: CRGDGYTF.

The chain couples TRBV4-1 to TRBJ2-7, with 12 bases fitting TRBD2. The V gene's germline CDR1 is MGHRA and CDR2 YSYEKL. The CDR3 runs to 18 residues. With V trimmed by 3 bases and J by 1 base, 10 bases remained unmatched. CDR3 sequence (DNA): TGCGCCAGCAGCCAGCTTACTAGCGGGGGGCCGAATTCCTACGAGCAGTACTTC. It encodes CASSQLTSGGPNSYEQYF.

On this clone itself: Other DNA sequences in this specimen translate into the identical CDR3. The chain combines TRBV15 with TRBJ2-2; a possible D gene is TRBD2 (6 bases). CDR1 and CDR2 from the germline V gene are LNHNV and YYDKDF (reference sequence). The ends were cut back, 1 base at V and 3 bases at J, with 12 bases in the middle. This CDR3 is built from 16 residues. In DNA form, the CDR3 reads TGTGCCACCAGCAGAGCTGGGGGGTGGGACACCGGGGAGCTGTTTTTT. Residues: CATSRAGGWDTGELFF.

The chain combines TRBV5-5 with TRBJ1-1; TRBD1 might be the D (5 bases). Per the germline V gene, CDR1 is SGHKS and CDR2 is YYEKEE (reference sequence). The CDR3 is 15 amino acids. V was shortened by 1 base and J by 1 base, with 11 bases between the two germline ends. The CDR3 reads CASSLSLGQNTEAFF. In DNA, the CDR3 is TGTGCCAGCAGCTTGTCCCTGGGGCAGAACACTGAAGCTTTCTTT.

The chain joins TRBV28 to TRBJ2-7; the D gene is possibly TRBD2 (5 bases). The CDR3 extends over 15 amino acids. Germline lookup yields CDR1 MDHEN and CDR2 SYDVKM. The V gene lost 1 base and the J gene lost 2 bases, with 12 bases spanning the gap. CDR3: CASSLLAKGAYEQYF. CDR3 DNA sequence: TGTGCCAGCAGTTTATTAGCCAAGGGAGCCTACGAGCAGTACTTC.